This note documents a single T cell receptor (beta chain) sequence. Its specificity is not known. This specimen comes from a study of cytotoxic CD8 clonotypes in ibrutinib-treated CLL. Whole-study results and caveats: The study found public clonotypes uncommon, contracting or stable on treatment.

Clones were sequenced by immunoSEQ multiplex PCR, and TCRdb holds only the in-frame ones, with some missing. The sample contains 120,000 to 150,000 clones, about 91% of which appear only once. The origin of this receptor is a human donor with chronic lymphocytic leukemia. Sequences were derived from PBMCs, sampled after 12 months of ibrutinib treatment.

CDR3 in DNA: TGCAGCGTTGAGGGTCAGGCCTACGAGCAGTACTTC. It codes for CSVEGQAYEQYF. The J gene is TRBJ2-7, the V gene TRBV29-1; D call uncertain. The V gene's germline CDR1 is SQVTM and CDR2 ANQGSEA. The CDR3 length is 12 residues. V was shortened by 3 bases and J by 2 bases, with 8 bases between the two germline ends.